Listed below are T cell receptor beta chains from one sample, sequenced in a study of control samples from healthy donors and cancer patients. Sequencing was performed with immunoSEQ multiplex PCR; in TCRdb, only in-frame clones are kept and a portion is missing. The sample lists approximately 160,000 clones; 90% to 95% were seen once. Sequenced sample: blood. The receptors were gathered from a woman in her sixties or seventies in good health. Each CDR3 is given with its conserved first and last residue.

TRBV2,TRBJ1-2,CASSPRTGNYGYTF
TRBV5-1,TRBJ1-6,CASSQEGVYNSPLHF
TRBV4-1,TRBJ2-5,CASSQDGSSEGRWETQYF
TRBV21-1,TRBJ2-7,CASSRNSGGACEQYF
TRBV6-5,TRBJ2-5,CASTLLETQYF
TRBV5-1,TRBJ2-7,CASRRLDGTYEQYF
TRBV10-2,TRBJ1-2,CASSEGFSYGYTF
TRBV21-1,TRBJ2-1,CATAGTGPLAGRAEQFF
TRBV7-9,TRBJ2-7,CASSLGSLVDGEQYF
TRBV7-9,TRBJ2-2,CASSLALLSGELFF
TRBV6-2/TRBV6-3,TRBJ1-2,CASSYSRIGYTF
TRBV7-9,TRBJ1-2,CASSPGQNYGYTF
TRBV7-6,TRBJ2-3,CASRAQGGTFGTDTQYF
TRBV19,TRBJ1-5,CASSIRQALIMAQHF
TRBV10-2,TRBJ2-1,CASSRFDPYNEQFF
TRBV6-1,TRBJ1-1,CASSEQGGTEAFF
TRBV3-1/TRBV3-2,TRBJ1-4,CASSQAGGNEKLFF
TRBV19,TRBJ2-5,CASSNWWGGLQETQYF
TRBV19,TRBJ2-7,CASSTKGSYEQYF
TRBV11-3,TRBJ2-7,CASSPRGGGSPYEQYF
TRBV7-6,TRBJ1-5,CASSLGYRGGQPQHF
TRBV24-1,TRBJ2-1,CATSDLGGLRSYNEQFF
TRBV5-1,TRBJ2-3,CASSPGGQDTQYF
TRBV4-2,TRBJ1-5,CASSQGTGVSQPQHF
TRBV2,TRBJ2-7,CASSRQLGGEQYF
TRBV12-3/TRBV12-4,TRBJ1-1,CASSLGAGAFF
TRBV28,TRBJ1-1,CASSFLPQGMRTEAFF
TRBV9,TRBJ1-2,CASSVDRGMVNGYTF
TRBV5-4,TRBJ2-2,CASRGGGAIGELFF
TRBV7-2,TRBJ2-3,CASSPGLAGGTDTQYF
TRBV7-2,TRBJ2-1,CASSPGRGRNEQFF
TRBV2,TRBJ2-7,CARGLSSGEQYF
TRBV7-9,TRBJ1-3,CASSLTPGNTIYF
TRBV5-6,TRBJ1-5,CASSGGINQPQHF
TRBV6-2/TRBV6-3,TRBJ1-3,CASSSGHSGNTIYF
TRBV6-5,TRBJ2-6,CAGANSGANVLTF
TRBV7-9,TRBJ2-1,CASSLVSIYNEQFF
TRBV27,TRBJ1-6,CASSLMGNSPLHF
TRBV19,TRBJ2-1,CASSSGTARASGSSYNEQFF
TRBV11-2,TRBJ1-1,CASSLSLNTEAFF